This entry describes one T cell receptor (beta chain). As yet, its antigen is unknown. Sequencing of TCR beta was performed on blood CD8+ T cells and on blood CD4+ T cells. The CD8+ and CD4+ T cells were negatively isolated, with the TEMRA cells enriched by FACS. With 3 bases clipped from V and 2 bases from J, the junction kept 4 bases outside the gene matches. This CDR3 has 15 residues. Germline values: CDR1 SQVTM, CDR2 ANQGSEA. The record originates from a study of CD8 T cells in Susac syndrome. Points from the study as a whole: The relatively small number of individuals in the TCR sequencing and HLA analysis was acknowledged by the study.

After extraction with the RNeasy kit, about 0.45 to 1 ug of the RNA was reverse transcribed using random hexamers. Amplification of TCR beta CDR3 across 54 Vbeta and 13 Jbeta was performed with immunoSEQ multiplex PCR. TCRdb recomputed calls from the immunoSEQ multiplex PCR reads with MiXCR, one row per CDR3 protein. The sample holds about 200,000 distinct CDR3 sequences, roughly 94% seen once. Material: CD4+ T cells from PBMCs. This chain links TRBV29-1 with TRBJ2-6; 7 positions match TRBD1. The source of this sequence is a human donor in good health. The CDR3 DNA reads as TGCAGCGTTGACGTGACAGGGACTGGGGCCAACGTCCTGACTTTC. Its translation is CSVDVTGTGANVLTF.